Listed here are 28 T cell receptor beta chains from one sample, sequenced in a study of technical replicates of blood from several donors. Using immunoSEQ multiplex PCR, the repertoire was profiled, and TCRdb retains in-frame clones only, with some absent. The table includes over 85,000 clones, 95% to 97% detected once. Sequenced input: T cells isolated from PBMCs. Receptors were obtained from a human donor in good health.

The chain uses TRBV10-3 and TRBJ2-1; TRBD2 might be the D (6 bases). This CDR3 is 15 amino acids long. Germline V gene lookup returns CDR1 ENHRY and CDR2 SYGVKD. Trimming pared 2 bases from V and 4 bases from J, leaving 12 bases between. DNA of the CDR3: TGTGCCATCAGTGAGCGTAGCGGATTATACAATGAGCAGTTCTTC. Protein sequence: CAISERSGLYNEQFF.

CDR3 amino acids: CASSTRSDTIYF. In nucleotides, the CDR3 is TGTGCCAGCAGTACCAGGTCAGACACCATATATTTT. The chain is built from TRBV25-1 and TRBJ1-3, with no clear D. There are 12 residues in the CDR3. CDR1 MGHDK and CDR2 SYGVNS come from the germline V gene. V was clipped by 5 bases and J by 8 bases, with 10 bases between them.

In its sample, this clone was seen once. The chain carries TRBV25-1 and TRBJ2-1; D is ambiguous. Trimming pared 2 bases from V and 7 bases from J, leaving 9 bases between. In germline, CDR1 is MGHDK, CDR2 SYGVNS. The CDR3 loop spans 13 amino acids. CDR3 in amino acids: CASSEILENEQFF. CDR3 in DNA: TGTGCCAGCAGTGAAATCCTGGAGAATGAGCAGTTCTTC. Variable domain in full (rest from reference TRBV25-1 and TRBJ2-1): EADIYQTPRYLVIGTGKKITLECSQTMGHDKMYWYQQDPGMELHLIHYSYGVNSTEKGDLSSESTVSRIRTEHFPLTLESARPSHTSQYLCASSEILENEQFFGPGTRLTVL.

The table lists this clone with a count of one. The chain joins TRBV5-4 to TRBJ1-1; D gene unclear. The germline V gene encodes CDR1 SGHNT and CDR2 YYREEE (reference sequence). The CDR3 totals 11 residues. V lost 3 bases and J 2 bases, leaving 2 bases between the germline ends. The CDR3 sequence: CASSSNTEAFF. As DNA, the CDR3 is TGTGCCAGCAGCTCAAACACTGAAGCTTTCTTT.

A remark on this clone: A read error may account for a junction end that differs from germline. The J gene is TRBJ2-1, the V gene TRBV7-7; 10 positions match TRBD2. Germline values: CDR1 SSHAT, CDR2 FNYEAQ (reference sequence). The CDR3 consists of 16 residues. The CDR3: CASSPQTSGKINEQFF. CDR3 nucleotides: TGTGCTAGCAGCCCTCAAACTAGCGGGAAGATCAATGAGCAGTTCTTC.

The sample holds one count of this clone. The rearrangement joins TRBV6-1 to TRBJ1-2, with 9 bases lining up with TRBD1. This CDR3 is 13 amino acids long. Germline CDR1 and CDR2: MNHNS and SASEGT. J was trimmed by 4 bases and V by 3 bases; bases with no gene match: 0. The CDR3 here is CASSEGQGYGYTF. The CDR3 DNA sequence: TGTGCCAGCAGTGAGGGACAGGGCTATGGCTACACCTTC.

The V call is TRBV19, the J call TRBJ2-7; weak D call: TRBD2 (5 bases). V shed 8 bases and J shed 3 bases, with 11 bases lying between them. Germline lookup yields CDR1 LNHDA and CDR2 SQIVND (reference sequence). The CDR3 length is 12 residues. In nucleotides, the CDR3 is TGTGCCAGTGGCCAACGGGGCTACGAGCAGTACTTC. The encoded protein is CASGQRGYEQYF.

The CDR3 DNA follows: TGTGCCAGCAGCTTGCTAGGACAGGGGACAGCTGATACGCAGTATTTT. Amino acids: CASSLLGQGTADTQYF. The rearrangement links TRBV7-2 to TRBJ2-3, with 9 bases that match TRBD1. Germline-derived CDR1 and CDR2 are SGHTA and FQGNSA. The CDR3 has 16 amino acids. The junction had 10 bases not matched to a gene; V was cut back by 3 bases and J by 6 bases. Drawing the rest from reference TRBV7-2 and TRBJ2-3, the complete variable domain is GAGVSQSPSNKVTEKGKDVELRCDPISGHTALYWYRQSLGQGLEFLIYFQGNSAPDKSGLPSDRFSAERTGGSVSTLTIQRTQQEDSAVYLCASSLLGQGTADTQYFGPGTRLTVL.

The chain has TRBV21-1 and TRBJ2-5; the DNA was not compared with TRBD2, the D call given in the table. TRBV21-1 is a pseudogene segment. The CDR3 is made up of 9 amino acids. DNA for the CDR3: TGCGGGAACCAAGAGACCCAGTACTTC. This encodes CGNQETQYF.

The CDR3 DNA reads as TGCAGCGCTGACAGGGGGGCCGGCTACACCTTC. Its translation: CSADRGAGYTF. This sequence joins TRBV29-1 and TRBJ1-2, with 9 positions matching TRBD1. With 7 bases clipped from V and 8 bases from J, the junction kept 5 bases outside the gene matches. Germline CDR1 SQVTM, CDR2 ANQGSEA. This CDR3 is 11 amino acids long.

The rearrangement uses TRBV6-1 and TRBJ1-1; the D gene is possibly TRBD1 (6 bases). V lost 8 bases and J lost 7, with 11 bases in between. Germline lookup yields CDR1 MNHNS and CDR2 SASEGT. The CDR3 totals 11 residues. The CDR3 sequence: CASLRTVEAFF. CDR3 sequence (DNA): TGTGCCAGCCTACGGACAGTTGAAGCTTTCTTT.

The CDR3 coding sequence is TGTGCCAGCAGCTTAGAGCCACCGCCGGGATATGGCTACACCTTC. Residues: CASSLEPPPGYGYTF. The gene calls are TRBV7-6 and TRBJ1-2, with D unclear. CDR1 SGHVS and CDR2 FNYEAQ come from the germline V gene. The CDR3 runs 15 residues. Trimming pared 1 base from V and 5 bases from J, leaving 14 bases between.

V usage is TRBV11-3 and J usage is TRBJ2-5; 13 bases are a match to TRBD2. CDR3 length: 20 amino acids. CDR1 SGHNT and CDR2 YENEEA come from the germline V gene. V trimming: 4 bases; J trimming: 2 bases; junction bases outside the gene matches: 16. The CDR3 DNA sequence: TGTGCCAGCAGCTCGGGACTAGCGGGAAACTCGTATTCTTTACAAGAGACCCAGTACTTC. Amino acids: CASSSGLAGNSYSLQETQYF.

The chain employs TRBV4-1 and TRBJ2-1; 9 nucleotides align to TRBD1. This CDR3 spans 15 amino acids. V dropped 1 base and J dropped 2; count of bases not matched to a gene: 0. Germline values: CDR1 MGHRA, CDR2 YSYEKL. The CDR3 spells CASSQGQGAYNEQFF. DNA of the CDR3: TGCGCCAGCAGCCAAGGACAGGGGGCCTACAATGAGCAGTTCTTC.

For the CDR3, the DNA is TGTGCCAGCAGTTTATTGCGCAGGGTGAATCAGCCCCAGCATTTT. As protein: CASSLLRRVNQPQHF. The chain uses TRBV28 and TRBJ1-5, with D possibly matching TRBD1 (5 bases). Trimming took 1 base from V and 4 from J, leaving 11 bases between them. The CDR3 covers 15 residues. Germline CDR1 is MDHEN and CDR2 is SYDVKM.

J is TRBJ2-1 and V is TRBV10-3; tentative D call: TRBD2 (6 bases). Germline CDR1 reads ENHRY; CDR2 reads SYGVKD. Trimming stripped 8 bases from V and 10 bases from J, with 18 bases between. This CDR3 is 13 amino acids long. CDR3: CAIGRQPVTEQFF. In nucleotides, the CDR3 is TGTGCCATCGGGAGGCAACCTGTAACCGAGCAGTTCTTC.

The rearrangement uses TRBV10-3 and TRBJ2-5, with 7 bases that match TRBD1. Germline V gene sequence: CDR1 ENHRY, CDR2 SYGVKD. V shed 8 bases, J shed 3 bases, and the junction held 6 bases outside the gene matches. The CDR3 is 13 amino acids. CDR3 bases: TGTGCCATCTCTACCGGGACAGAAGAGACCCAGTACTTC. Protein sequence: CAISTGTEETQYF.

The J gene is TRBJ2-7, the V gene TRBV9, with a possible D match to TRBD2 (6 bases). Germline CDR1 and CDR2: SGDLS and YYNGEE. V was trimmed by 4 bases and J by 3 bases, leaving 14 bases between them. The CDR3 is 14 amino acids. The CDR3 nucleotides read TGTGCCAGCAGCCCCAATCCCGGGAGCTACGAGCAGTACTTC. This encodes CASSPNPGSYEQYF.

This chain joins TRBV7-4 and TRBJ2-7; D is possibly TRBD2 (5 bases). Germline V CDR1 and CDR2: SGHVT, SQSDAQ. The V end lost 5 bases, the J end lost 7 bases, and 18 bases lay between the germline ends. The CDR3 spans 14 residues. In DNA, the CDR3 is TGTGCCAGCAGCCCCTTTAGGTCGGAGGTAGAGCAGTACTTC. Its protein product is CASSPFRSEVEQYF.

The V gene is TRBV13, the J gene TRBJ2-1; 9 nucleotides match TRBD2. Trimming took 5 bases from V and 5 from J; bases not matched to a gene: 16. This CDR3 comprises 18 residues. Germline CDR1 is PRHDT and CDR2 is FYEKMQ (reference sequence). CDR3 in DNA: TGTGCCAGCAGCCGACCGCCCATAGCGGGAGCGGGGGACAATGAGCAGTTCTTC. Protein sequence: CASSRPPIAGAGDNEQFF.

The genes are TRBV5-1 and TRBJ2-2; TRBD1 matches 10 bases. The germline gives CDR1 SGHRS, CDR2 YFSETQ. The V gene end was trimmed by 4 bases and the J gene end by 8 bases; junction bases not matched to a gene: 5. The length of the CDR3 is 14 residues. The CDR3 sequence is CASSEGTGAGELFF. The CDR3, as DNA: TGCGCCAGCAGCGAGGGGACAGGGGCAGGGGAGCTGTTTTTT.

V usage is TRBV30 and J usage is TRBJ2-5; 9 nucleotides match TRBD1. The germline gives CDR1 GTSNPN, CDR2 SVGIG (reference sequence). Losses at the gene ends were 4 bases for V and 3 bases for J; bases not matched to a gene: 12. The CDR3 has 16 amino acids. The CDR3 bases are TGTGCCTGGACTGTACAGGGGGCGCGCCCTAAAGAGACCCAGTACTTC. Amino acids: CAWTVQGARPKETQYF.

The chain links TRBV18 to TRBJ2-7, with TRBD1 matching 8 bases. Germline CDR1 and CDR2: KGHSH and LQKENI. The CDR3 totals 17 residues. Trimming at V came to 3 bases and at J to 3 bases, leaving 13 bases not matched to a gene. The CDR3 sequence: CASSPGLQGASGYEQYF. The CDR3 region has the DNA TGTGCCAGCTCACCCGGTCTTCAGGGGGCATCAGGCTACGAGCAGTACTTC.

This clone was seen a single time. V and J are TRBV6-5 and TRBJ2-3; D is possibly TRBD1 (7 bases). V dropped 4 bases and J dropped 4 bases, with 18 bases sitting between them. The CDR3 spans 16 residues. Per germline, CDR1 MNHEY and CDR2 SVGAGI. For the CDR3, the DNA is TGTGCCAGCAGTTCGATAGGACCCAGGGGGGCAGATACGCAGTATTTT. This translates into CASSSIGPRGADTQYF.

The DNA of the CDR3 is TGTGCCAGCAGTGAAGCTGGGGCAGTAGGGACCCAGTACTTC. Encoded protein: CASSEAGAVGTQYF. This chain uses TRBV2 with TRBJ2-5; D may be TRBD1 (5 bases). The CDR3 is made up of 14 amino acids. V was trimmed by 0 bases and J by 7 bases, leaving 12 bases between them. The V gene's germline CDR1 is SNHLY and CDR2 FYNNEI.

The genes are TRBV28 and TRBJ1-5; perhaps TRBD1 as D (5 bases). Germline V lookup: CDR1 MDHEN, CDR2 SYDVKM. The V end lost 5 bases, the J end lost 5 bases, and 13 bases lay between the germline ends. The CDR3 has 14 amino acids. The CDR3 is CASSVLEGDQPQHF. CDR3 in DNA: TGTGCCAGCAGTGTACTCGAAGGGGATCAGCCCCAGCATTTT. Complete variable domain (other parts from reference TRBV28 and TRBJ1-5): DVKVTQSSRYLVKRTGEKVFLECVQDMDHENMFWYRQDPGLGLRLIYFSYDVKMKEKGDIPEGYSVSREKKERFSLILESASTNQTSMYLCASSVLEGDQPQHFGDGTRLSIL.

The V call is TRBV11-2, the J call TRBJ1-3, with D perhaps TRBD1 (5 bases). From germline, CDR1 is SGHAT and CDR2 FQNNGV. The CDR3 has 14 residues. V lost 0 bases and J 4 bases, leaving 7 bases between the germline ends. The CDR3 DNA reads TGTGCCAGCAGCTTAGAGCGGGGGGGAAACACCATATATTTT. This codes for CASSLERGGNTIYF.

The V call is TRBV6-5, the J call TRBJ1-1, with 12 bases lining up with TRBD1. CDR1 and CDR2 (germline): MNHEY, SVGAGI. Trimming took 2 bases from V and 7 from J; bases not matched to a gene: 5. This CDR3 has 15 amino acids. In DNA form, the CDR3 reads TGTGCCAGCAGTTACGTGGGACAGGGGGCAGGTGAAGCTTTCTTT. Its translation: CASSYVGQGAGEAFF.